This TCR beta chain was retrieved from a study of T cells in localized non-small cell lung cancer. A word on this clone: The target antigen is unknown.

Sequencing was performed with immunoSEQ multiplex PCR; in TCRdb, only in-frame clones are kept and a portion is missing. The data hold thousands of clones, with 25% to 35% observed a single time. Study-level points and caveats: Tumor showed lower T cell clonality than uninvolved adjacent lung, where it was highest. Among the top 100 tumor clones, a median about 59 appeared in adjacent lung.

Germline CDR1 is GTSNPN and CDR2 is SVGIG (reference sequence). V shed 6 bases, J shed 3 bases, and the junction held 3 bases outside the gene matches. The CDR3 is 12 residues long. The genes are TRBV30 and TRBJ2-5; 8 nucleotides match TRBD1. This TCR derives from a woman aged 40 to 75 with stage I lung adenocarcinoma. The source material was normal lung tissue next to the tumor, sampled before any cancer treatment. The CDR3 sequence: CACDRGEETQYF. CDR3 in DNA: TGTGCCTGTGACAGGGGCGAAGAGACCCAGTACTTC.